This TCR beta chain is from a study of blood T cells in healthy people across ages. The junction had 12 bases not matched to a gene; V was cut back by 2 bases and J by 3 bases. Germline V gives CDR1 SGHRS, CDR2 YFSETQ. The length of the CDR3 is 17 residues. With a J-beta primer mix and a sample-barcoded 5' primer, a second PCR ran about 7 to 12 cycles. All cDNA molecules were each tagged by a template-switch adaptor with 12 random nucleotides. Using its own MiXCR run on the 5' RACE reads, TCRdb lists one record per CDR3 protein. Among 1,300,000 or so distinct CDR3 sequences listed, around 55% were seen once. Regarding this clonotype: Its target is not known.

Study-wide results and limits: Unsorted PBMC input precluded a conclusive naive versus antigen-experienced comparison. Per million T cells, TCR beta diversity dropped roughly linearly as age increased. Donor CMV infection status was unknown, possibly confounding age-related changes in expanded clonotypes.

This receptor was obtained from a man aged 18 to 30 in good health. The sample taken for sequencing was blood. V usage is TRBV5-1 and J usage is TRBJ1-2; 8 bases match TRBD1. CDR3 protein: CASSLGGQGIYHYGYTF. The CDR3 region has the DNA TGCGCCAGCAGCTTAGGAGGACAGGGTATATATCACTATGGCTACACCTTC.